A single sample is the source of the 8 T cell receptor beta chains below, sequenced in a study of blood T cell repertoires in COVID-19. This table comes from immunoSEQ multiplex PCR, and its TCRdb copy is limited to in-frame clones, with some not included. The top ten hold 3.1% of the sample, which has hundreds of thousands of clones, approximately 87% seen once. Specimen: PBMCs or T cells enriched from blood (not recorded which). These receptors all stem from a woman aged 50 to 60 in a cohort exposed to, infected with or recovered from COVID-19 (not recorded which).

This clone has a single count. This chain connects TRBV11-2 to TRBJ1-3; D might be TRBD1 (6 bases). V was trimmed by 5 bases and J by 2 bases, leaving 13 bases between them. Germline values: CDR1 SGHAT, CDR2 FQNNGV. This CDR3 has 15 residues. In DNA form, the CDR3 reads TGTGCCAGCAGCCACCGTCCAGGGGCTGGAAACACCATATATTTT. Its protein is CASSHRPGAGNTIYF. Full variable domain (rest looked up from reference TRBV11-2 and TRBJ1-3): EAGVAQSPRYKIIEKRQSVAFWCNPISGHATLYWYQQILGQGPKLLIQFQNNGVVDDSQLPKDRFSAERLKGVDSTLKIQPAKLEDSAVYLCASSHRPGAGNTIYFGEGSWLTVV.

The chain recombines TRBV11-2 with TRBJ2-7; TRBD1 aligns across 8 bases. The length of the CDR3 is 15 residues. V gave up 6 bases and J gave up 4 bases; unmatched junction bases: 11. Per germline, CDR1 SGHAT and CDR2 FQNNGV. The CDR3 loop is CASRNPGQGWYEQYF. CDR3 sequence (DNA): TGTGCCAGCAGAAACCCTGGACAGGGTTGGTACGAGCAGTACTTC.

The chain has TRBV3-1 (or the pseudogene TRBV3-2) and TRBJ1-1; D is perhaps TRBD1 (5 bases). This CDR3 spans 14 amino acids. The germline gives CDR1 LGHDT, CDR2 YNNKEL (reference sequence). Trimming stripped 5 bases from V and 3 bases from J, with 13 bases between. CDR3 nucleotide sequence: TGTGCCAGCAGCTCCTGGGGGGGGGACACTGAAGCTTTCTTT. It translates to CASSSWGGDTEAFF.

V and J are TRBV3-1 (or the pseudogene TRBV3-2) and TRBJ1-2; no clear D. V was cut by 5 bases and J by 2 bases, with 6 bases left in between. The CDR3 is 12 amino acids. Germline V lookup: CDR1 LGHDT, CDR2 YNNKEL (reference sequence). CDR3 sequence reads: CASSVQNYGYTF. The CDR3 DNA reads TGTGCCAGCAGCGTACAGAACTATGGCTACACCTTC.

This clone has at least ten counts. The sample has other DNA sequences that encode this CDR3 too. This chain joins TRBV5-8 and TRBJ2-2; D uncertain. The CDR3 has 14 amino acids. V shed 0 bases and J shed 1 base, with 4 bases lying between them. Germline CDR1 and CDR2: SGHTS and YDEGEE. The DNA for the CDR3 is TGTGCCAGCAGCTTGGCACAGAACACCGGGGAGCTGTTTTTT. Protein: CASSLAQNTGELFF.

The genes are TRBV7-2 and TRBJ2-5; 8 positions match TRBD2. J lost 4 bases, V lost 1 base, and 5 bases had no gene match. Germline lookup yields CDR1 SGHTA and CDR2 FQGNSA. The CDR3 is 15 residues long. The CDR3: CASSLVAGGLETQYF. The CDR3 nucleotides read TGTGCCAGCAGCTTAGTTGCGGGGGGTTTAGAGACCCAGTACTTC.

The chain uses TRBV9 and TRBJ1-1, with 7 bases fitting TRBD1. Unmatched junction bases numbered 5, after V lost 5 bases and J lost 1 base. The CDR3 has 14 amino acids. In germline, CDR1 is SGDLS, CDR2 YYNGEE. The CDR3: CASSPDRRNTEAFF. The CDR3 DNA sequence: TGTGCCAGCAGTCCGGACAGGCGGAACACTGAAGCTTTCTTT.

This chain links TRBV13 with TRBJ2-3; 10 bases map to TRBD2. CDR1 PRHDT and CDR2 FYEKMQ come from the germline V gene (reference sequence). This CDR3 is built from 18 residues. V lost 5 bases and J lost 3; bases outside the gene matches: 14. The CDR3 reads CASSIRASGGAVTDTQYF. DNA for the CDR3: TGTGCCAGCAGCATAAGAGCCAGCGGGGGGGCCGTTACAGATACGCAGTATTTT. Full variable domain (remainder filled in from reference TRBV13 and TRBJ2-3): AAGVIQSPRHLIKEKRETATLKCYPIPRHDTVYWYQQGPGQDPQFLISFYEKMQSDKGSIPDRFSAQQFSDYHSELNMSSLELGDSALYFCASSIRASGGAVTDTQYFGPGTRLTVL.